One and the same sample provided the 9 T cell receptor beta chains below, sequenced in a study of blood T cell repertoires in COVID-19. Assay: immunoSEQ multiplex PCR; the TCRdb copy retains only in-frame clones and omits some. There are about 150,000 clones in the sample; approximately 78% occur only once, and around 15% lies in the top ten. Input material: peripheral blood. The receptors originated from a human donor with acute or convalescent COVID-19. The donor label of this sample is uncertain.

The chain combines TRBV23-1 with TRBJ2-7; TRBD2 aligns across 13 bases. Being an ORF, TRBV23-1 has a function that is uncertain. V shed 3 bases and J 2 bases; nucleotides not matched to a gene: 7. CDR3 length equals 17 residues. This chain's CDR3 is CASSQRLGTSGAYEQYF. The CDR3 nucleotides are TGCGCCAGCAGTCAGAGACTCGGGACTAGCGGGGCCTACGAGCAGTACTTC.

The chain couples TRBV2 to TRBJ1-1; D gene ambiguous. CDR3 length: 13 residues. The germline V gene has CDR1 SNHLY and CDR2 FYNNEI. Trimming removed 4 bases at V and 5 bases at J, with 11 bases between. Here the CDR3 reads CASSVRRSTEAFF. DNA of the CDR3: TGTGCCAGCAGTGTTCGGAGGTCAACTGAAGCTTTCTTT.

This chain uses TRBV15 with TRBJ1-2; TRBD1 aligns across 10 bases. This CDR3 region has 18 residues. J gave up 7 bases and V 0 bases, and 14 bases lay outside the gene matches. CDR1 and CDR2 from the germline V gene are LNHNV and YYDKDF (reference sequence). The CDR3 protein is CATSRDFSGQGSSGGYTF. The CDR3 DNA is TGTGCCACCAGCAGAGATTTTTCGGGACAGGGGTCATCGGGTGGCTACACCTTC. The full variable domain, with the rest looked up from reference TRBV15 and TRBJ1-2, is DAMVIQNPRYQVTQFGKPVTLSCSQTLNHNVMYWYQQKSSQAPKLLFHYYDKDFNNEADTPDNFQSRRPNTSFCFLDIRSPGLGDTAMYLCATSRDFSGQGSSGGYTFGSGTRLTVV.

The rearrangement uses TRBV3-1 (or the pseudogene TRBV3-2) and TRBJ1-3, with D uncertain. Trimming shortened V by 9 bases and J by 0 bases, and 6 bases separated the two germline ends. Germline loops: CDR1 LGHDT, CDR2 YNNKEL (reference sequence). This CDR3 spans 12 amino acids. The CDR3 region has the DNA TGTGCCAGTGGCGGCTCTGGAAACACCATATATTTT. Residues: CASGGSGNTIYF.

The gene calls are TRBV25-1 and TRBJ1-2; the D gene is possibly TRBD1 (5 bases). V was shortened by 5 bases and J by 1 base, with 14 bases between the two germline ends. This CDR3 comprises 15 residues. CDR1 is MGHDK and CDR2 is SYGVNS in the germline V gene. The CDR3, as DNA: TGTGCCAGCAGTCCTCCGGGGAGGGGTAACTATGGCTACACCTTC. Protein sequence: CASSPPGRGNYGYTF.

This clone was recorded once. The genes are TRBV19 and TRBJ2-7; D gene ambiguous. Per the germline V gene, CDR1 is LNHDA and CDR2 is SQIVND (reference sequence). Trimming cost V 2 bases and J 7 bases, with 18 bases left between them. This CDR3 contains 15 residues. CDR3 in DNA: TGTGCCAGTAGTATATCAACACAATCTTACGAAGAGCAGTACTTC. It is translated as CASSISTQSYEEQYF.

The CDR3 spells CASSYRTPSGGVQETQYF. The DNA for the CDR3 is TGTGCCAGCAGCTACAGAACCCCTAGCGGGGGTGTCCAAGAGACCCAGTACTTC. The chain recombines TRBV7-8 with TRBJ2-5; TRBD2 matches at 10 bases. The germline V gene has CDR1 SGHVS and CDR2 FQNEAQ. The CDR3 has 18 residues. After removal of 4 bases from V and 1 base from J, the junction contained 12 bases not matched to a gene.

This clone was seen a single time. The rearrangement links TRBV3-1 (or the pseudogene TRBV3-2) to TRBJ1-6, with D possibly matching TRBD1 (5 bases). The CDR3 consists of 11 residues. Germline CDR1 reads LGHDT; CDR2 reads YNNKEL (reference sequence). Between the trimmed V and J ends, which lost 3 bases and 15 bases, there was a span of 9 bases. CDR3 residues: CASSHDRFLHF. In DNA form, the CDR3 reads TGTGCCAGCAGCCATGACAGATTCCTCCACTTT.

This clone was detected a few times. This rearrangement joins TRBV7-9 to TRBJ1-1; TRBD1 aligns across 8 bases. Germline values: CDR1 SEHNR, CDR2 FQNEAQ (reference sequence). V shed 5 bases, J shed 6 bases, and the junction held 8 bases outside the gene matches. The CDR3 runs to 14 residues. The CDR3 region is CASSHGQGESEAFF. For the CDR3, the DNA is TGTGCCAGCAGCCACGGACAGGGAGAGTCTGAAGCTTTCTTT.